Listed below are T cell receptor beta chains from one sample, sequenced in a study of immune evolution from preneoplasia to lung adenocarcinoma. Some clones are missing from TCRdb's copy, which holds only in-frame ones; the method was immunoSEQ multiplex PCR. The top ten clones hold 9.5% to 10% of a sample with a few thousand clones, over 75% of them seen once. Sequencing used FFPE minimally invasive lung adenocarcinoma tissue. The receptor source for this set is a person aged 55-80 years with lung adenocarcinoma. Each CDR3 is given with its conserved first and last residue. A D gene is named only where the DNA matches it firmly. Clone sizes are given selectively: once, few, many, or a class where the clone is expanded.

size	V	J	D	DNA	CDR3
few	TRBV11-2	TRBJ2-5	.	TGTGCCAGCAGCTTGGACTTGGGGACCCAGTACTTC	CASSLDLGTQYF
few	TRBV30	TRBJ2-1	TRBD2	TGTGCCTGGAGTGTCGATAGCGGGAGGAAGCAGTTCTTC	CAWSVDSGRKQFF
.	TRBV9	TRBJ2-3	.	TGTGCCAGCAGCGTAGACGTAGTAGGCACAGATACGCAGTATTTT	CASSVDVVGTDTQYF
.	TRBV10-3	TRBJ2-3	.	TGTGCCATCAGTGACCCTTCATTCGCGGGAGATACGCAGTATTTT	CAISDPSFAGDTQYF
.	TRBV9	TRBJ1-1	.	TGTGCCAGCAGCGTAGGTATCCGAGGCACTGAAGCTTTCTTT	CASSVGIRGTEAFF
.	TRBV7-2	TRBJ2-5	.	TGTGCCAGCAGCTTAGTTTGGTCGGGGATTCGTTTTGAGACCCAGTACTTC	CASSLVWSGIRFETQYF
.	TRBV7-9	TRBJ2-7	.	TGTGCCAGCAGCACTATCGGGACCATACGCGAGCAGTACTTC	CASSTIGTIREQYF
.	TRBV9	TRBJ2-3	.	TGTGCCAGCAGCGTATTCGACCAGGCGGTAGATACGCAGTATTTT	CASSVFDQAVDTQYF
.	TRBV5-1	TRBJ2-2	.	TGCGCCAGCAGCCCCCCGGGCGGGGAGCTGTTTTTT	CASSPPGGELFF
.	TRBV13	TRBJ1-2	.	TGTGCCAGCAGCTTAGGGAGTGGCGGGGCCGGAAAGGATGGCTACACCTTC	CASSLGSGGAGKDGYTF
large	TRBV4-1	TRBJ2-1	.	TGCGCCAGCAGCCAAGAGGGCAGCGGGTGGGGCAATGAGCAGTTCTTC	CASSQEGSGWGNEQFF
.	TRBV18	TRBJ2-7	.	TGTGCCAGCTCAGAAAGCTCCTACGAGCAGTACTTC	CASSESSYEQYF